The next 25 T cell receptor beta chains were all read from a single sample in a study of post-analysis software for immune sequencing data. Study-wide results and limits: The five TRBV segments detected at higher frequency in patients than in controls included TRBV5-6, TRBV5-1 and TRBV20-1.

Unique molecular identifiers tagged the TCR beta cDNA libraries. Each CDR3 protein is one row after TCRdb ran MiXCR on the PCR reads. This sample yields around 700,000 distinct CDR3 sequences, of which approximately 59% are seen a single time; around 11% belongs to the top ten. Antigen specificity for these receptors is unknown. Sample: blood. All receptors come from a girl aged 2-9 years with multiple sclerosis.

There are a few counts of this clonotype. The rearrangement links TRBV29-1 to TRBJ1-1; a weak D match, TRBD1 (6 bases). Per the germline V gene, CDR1 is SQVTM and CDR2 is ANQGSEA. Trimming took 7 bases from V and 5 from J, leaving 11 bases between them. The length of the CDR3 is 11 residues. The CDR3: CSAQGRTEAFF. The DNA for the CDR3 is TGCAGCGCTCAGGGGCGTACTGAAGCTTTCTTT.

The chain links TRBV20-1 to TRBJ2-1; D is possibly TRBD2 (6 bases). The germline V gene has CDR1 DFQATT and CDR2 SNEGSKA (reference sequence). The V end lost 3 bases, the J end lost 0 bases, and 9 bases lay between the germline ends. The CDR3 totals 14 residues. CDR3 sequence (DNA): TGCAGTGCTAGTGACGGGAGCTCCTACAATGAGCAGTTCTTC. It translates to CSASDGSSYNEQFF.

The genes are TRBV20-1 and TRBJ2-7; 8 positions agree with TRBD1. Per the germline V gene, CDR1 is DFQATT and CDR2 is SNEGSKA (reference sequence). Trimming at V came to 3 bases and at J to 6 bases, leaving 10 bases not matched to a gene. The CDR3 runs to 14 residues. CDR3 DNA: TGCAGTGCTAGCCCACCCGGACAGGGAGGCGAGCAGTACTTC. Amino acid sequence: CSASPPGQGGEQYF.

The chain carries TRBV10-3 and TRBJ1-1; 9 positions agree with TRBD1. CDR1 and CDR2 from the germline V gene are ENHRY and SYGVKD. The CDR3 runs 16 residues. Trimming removed 2 bases from V and 5 bases from J; junction bases left unmatched: 9. The CDR3 reads CAISERGGQGGTEAFF. The CDR3 bases are TGTGCCATCAGTGAGAGGGGGGGACAGGGAGGAACTGAAGCTTTCTTT.

The rearrangement uses TRBV7-8 and TRBJ2-3; D is uncertain. Trimming removed 0 bases at V and 4 bases at J, with 14 bases between. Germline loops: CDR1 SGHVS, CDR2 FQNEAQ. This CDR3 comprises 16 residues. For the CDR3, the DNA is TGTGCCAGCAGCTTAGCATTCGGGTCAGTCCCAGATACGCAGTATTTT. Encoded protein: CASSLAFGSVPDTQYF.

The sample holds a few counts of this clonotype. One junction end does not reproduce the germline sequence, and a read error may be involved. The chain combines TRBV5-1 with TRBJ1-5, with D maybe TRBD1 (5 bases). The CDR3 spans 13 residues. Germline V gene lookup returns CDR1 SGHRS and CDR2 YFSETQ. DNA of the CDR3: TGTGCCAGCAGCTTAACGGGGGATCAGCCCCAGCATTTT. Its translation: CASSLTGDQPQHF.

The chain uses TRBV29-1 and TRBJ2-1, with a weak D call TRBD2 (6 bases). This CDR3 region has 16 residues. V lost 3 bases, J lost 7 bases, and 22 bases lay in between. CDR1 is SQVTM, CDR2 ANQGSEA, per germline. CDR3 residues: CSVEDVGRRGLNEQFF. The CDR3 nucleotides read TGCAGCGTTGAGGACGTGGGACGGAGGGGACTTAATGAGCAGTTCTTC.

V usage is TRBV7-9 and J usage is TRBJ2-3; D is possibly TRBD2 (6 bases). CDR1 is SEHNR and CDR2 is FQNEAQ in the germline V gene (reference sequence). CDR3 size: 15 residues. V lost 5 bases and J 0 bases, leaving 12 bases between the germline ends. In DNA form, the CDR3 reads TGTGCCAGCAGCCCTCGGGGGTCTAGCACAGATACGCAGTATTTT. Residues: CASSPRGSSTDTQYF.

The chain combines TRBV29-1 with TRBJ2-1; TRBD1 matches 10 bases. Germline V lookup: CDR1 SQVTM, CDR2 ANQGSEA. This CDR3 comprises 16 residues. V shed 8 bases and J 2 bases; nucleotides not matched to a gene: 12. As DNA, the CDR3 is TGCAGCCCCCGGGCCCCTGACAGGGGGCCCTACAATGAGCAGTTCTTC. Residues: CSPRAPDRGPYNEQFF.

The CDR3 sequence is CASREDPGQENIQYF. The CDR3 region has the DNA TGTGCCAGCAGAGAGGATCCGGGACAGGAAAACATTCAGTACTTC. The chain employs TRBV6-2 or TRBV6-3 and TRBJ2-4; 8 bases fit TRBD1. The CDR3 spans 15 residues. Germline CDR1 and CDR2: MNHEY and SVGEGT. V shed 6 bases, J shed 5 bases, and the junction held 9 bases outside the gene matches.

With respect to this clonotype: At one end the junction does not follow the germline gene, possibly because of a read error. The chain has TRBV7-8 and TRBJ2-2, with D unclear. CDR1 and CDR2 from the germline V gene are SGHVS and FQNEAQ. The CDR3 length is 13 residues. CDR3 DNA sequence: TGTGCCAGCAACTTAGCGAACACCGGGGAGCTGTTTTTT. Translating gives CASNLANTGELFF.

DNA of the CDR3: TGTGCCAGCAGTTACGGGCCGGGGGATGGCTACACCTTC. Translation: CASSYGPGDGYTF. The chain joins TRBV6-5 to TRBJ1-2; a possible D gene is TRBD1 (5 bases). V lost 2 bases and J 6 bases, leaving 10 bases between the germline ends. This CDR3 has 13 residues. Looked up from germline, CDR1 is MNHEY and CDR2 is SVGAGI.

This sequence joins TRBV30 and TRBJ2-1, with D unclear. V was cut by 2 bases and J by 0 bases, with 8 bases left in between. Germline CDR1 is GTSNPN and CDR2 is SVGIG (reference sequence). This CDR3 has 14 residues. The chain's CDR3 is CAWSRELSYNEQFF. The CDR3 bases are TGTGCCTGGAGTCGTGAACTCTCCTACAATGAGCAGTTCTTC.

The chain employs TRBV3-1 and TRBJ2-3, with 7 positions matching TRBD2. Per the germline V gene, CDR1 is LGHDT and CDR2 is YNNKEL (reference sequence). The V segment lost 5 bases and the J segment 3 bases; nucleotides outside the gene matches: 5. The CDR3 contains 14 residues. The CDR3 region has the DNA TGTGCCAGCAGCGGGAGGACTAGAACAGATACGCAGTATTTT. It is translated as CASSGRTRTDTQYF.

The V call is TRBV27, the J call TRBJ2-6; D tentatively reads TRBD1 or TRBD2 (5 bases each). Germline lookup yields CDR1 MNHEY and CDR2 SMNVEV (reference sequence). Deletions cut 5 bases from V and 4 bases from J, with 12 bases between. CDR3 length equals 15 residues. The CDR3 spells CASSPGTTGANVLTF. The CDR3 nucleotides are TGTGCCAGCAGTCCCGGGACGACAGGGGCCAACGTCCTGACTTTC.

V usage is TRBV30 and J usage is TRBJ1-1; D not resolved. CDR1 and CDR2 (germline): GTSNPN, SVGIG (reference sequence). V gave up 4 bases and J gave up 0 bases, with 6 bases separating them. The CDR3 runs 12 residues. The CDR3 sequence: CAWINLNTEAFF. CDR3 coding DNA: TGTGCCTGGATTAATCTGAACACTGAAGCTTTCTTT.

The chain uses TRBV11-2 and TRBJ2-5; 11 nucleotides align to TRBD2. The length of the CDR3 is 18 residues. CDR1 is SGHAT, CDR2 FQNNGV, per germline. Trimming took 2 bases from V and 4 from J; bases not matched to a gene: 12. The CDR3 reads CASSLRPPLAGGRETQYF. The DNA of the CDR3 is TGTGCCAGCAGCTTACGCCCCCCCCTAGCGGGGGGAAGAGAGACCCAGTACTTC.

Only a few counts were recorded for this clonotype. The rearrangement links TRBV3-1 to TRBJ2-6; no clear D gene. The CDR3 totals 17 residues. CDR1 is LGHDT, CDR2 YNNKEL, per germline (reference sequence). Trimming stripped 0 bases from V and 0 bases from J, with 9 bases between. In DNA form, the CDR3 reads TGTGCCAGCAGCCAAGATAGGCCGAACTCTGGGGCCAACGTCCTGACTTTC. Its translation: CASSQDRPNSGANVLTF.

The J gene is TRBJ2-6, the V gene TRBV20-1; no firm D call. V shed 0 bases and J shed 0 bases, with 6 bases lying between them. The CDR3 sequence is 15 residues long. Germline CDR1 DFQATT, CDR2 SNEGSKA (reference sequence). CDR3 residues: CSAREGYSGANVLTF. Here the CDR3 DNA reads TGCAGTGCTAGAGAGGGCTACTCTGGGGCCAACGTCCTGACTTTC.

The chain carries TRBV7-2 and TRBJ2-7; the D call may be TRBD1 or TRBD2 (6 bases each). This CDR3 is built from 15 residues. Per the germline V gene, CDR1 is SGHTA and CDR2 is FQGNSA. Between the trimmed V and J ends, which lost 3 bases and 3 bases, there was a span of 15 bases. CDR3 nucleotide sequence: TGTGCCAGCAGCTTGGGGATAGGGGGGCTCTACGAGCAGTACTTC. Amino acids: CASSLGIGGLYEQYF.

The rearrangement uses TRBV20-1 and TRBJ1-2, with TRBD1 as a possible D gene (5 bases). The CDR3 totals 13 residues. Germline-derived CDR1 and CDR2 are DFQATT and SNEGSKA (reference sequence). V shed 1 base and J shed 6 bases, with 12 bases lying between them. The CDR3, as DNA: TGCAGTGCTAGAGCCGGGGGAGGCCATGGCTACACCTTC. Its translation is CSARAGGGHGYTF.

The J gene is TRBJ2-5, the V gene TRBV7-9, with a tentative D call TRBD2 (5 bases). The germline V and J ends were trimmed by 2 bases and 1 base, with 14 bases remaining between them. The CDR3 runs 16 residues. CDR1 SEHNR and CDR2 FQNEAQ come from the germline V gene (reference sequence). The CDR3: CASSLLASSVQETQYF. CDR3 nucleotides: TGTGCCAGCAGCTTACTAGCATCGAGCGTCCAAGAGACCCAGTACTTC.

CDR3 amino acids: CASSQQRGRLNTDTQYF. For the CDR3, the DNA is TGTGCCAGCAGCCAACAAAGGGGGAGACTGAACACAGATACGCAGTATTTT. The rearrangement joins TRBV3-1 to TRBJ2-3; D might be TRBD1 (6 bases). Germline V gene lookup returns CDR1 LGHDT and CDR2 YNNKEL (reference sequence). The CDR3 is 17 amino acids. The ends were cut back, 2 bases at V and 2 bases at J, with 17 bases in the middle.

The rearrangement links TRBV20-1 to TRBJ2-3; 8 bases fit TRBD1. In germline, CDR1 is DFQATT, CDR2 SNEGSKA (reference sequence). V shed 4 bases and J 4 bases; nucleotides not matched to a gene: 4. The CDR3 spans 13 residues. DNA of the CDR3: TGCAGTGCTAATGGACAGGGACCAGATACGCAGTATTTT. It translates to CSANGQGPDTQYF.

This clonotype was observed a handful of times. This sequence joins TRBV3-1 and TRBJ2-3; TRBD1 might be the D (7 bases). This CDR3 contains 16 residues. Germline V gives CDR1 LGHDT, CDR2 YNNKEL (reference sequence). V shed 3 bases and J shed 4 bases, with 17 bases lying between them. The CDR3 coding sequence is TGTGCCAGCAGCCACTGGAGGGGGCAACGTCCAGATACGCAGTATTTT. Amino acids: CASSHWRGQRPDTQYF.